A single TCR beta chain is shown here with its context. Its antigen is unidentified. The record originates from a study of vaccination and CD4 T cells after COVID-19. Study results and limitations: The median count of SARS-CoV-2-reactive clonotypes rose from about 20 to 38, not significantly. For convalescent patients, 304 of the 307 vaccine-specific clones analyzed were classified as spike mono-reactive.

The assay that was used to sequence DNA from cultured CD4+ T cells was the Oncomine TCR Beta short-read assay. TCRdb reprocessed the PCR reads via MiXCR and lists one record per CDR3 protein. The sample holds 9,700 or so distinct CDR3 sequences, 30% to 40% seen once. Treatment in this sample: approximately 9-day PBMC culture with coronavirus spike peptide pools or control peptides (ViraFEST assay). One should note that the unexposed donor's CD4+ T cells were collected before the COVID-19 pandemic (2011-2018). Each well received 2 million to 2.5 million PBMCs, cultured with roughly 9.5 IU/ml IL-2 and around 9.8 ug/ml peptide pools. The V gene's germline CDR1 is SGDLS and CDR2 YYNGEE. Deletions cut 3 bases from V and 5 bases from J, with 9 bases between. The CDR3 loop spans 13 amino acids.

The chain employs TRBV9 and TRBJ2-1; D remains unclear. The TCR was taken from a human donor in good health. The sequenced sample consisted of CD4+ T cells from blood, cultured in vitro. The CDR3 DNA reads as TGTGCCAGCAGCGCCAGTACGCACAATGAGCAGTTCTTC. Translated, it gives CASSASTHNEQFF.